This note documents a single TCR beta chain sequence. TCRdb's table, derived via immunoSEQ multiplex PCR, lists solely in-frame clones and lacks some. The repertoire includes 110,000 to 150,000 clones, around 86% of them detected once, and 11% sits in the top ten. This entry comes from a study of blood T cell repertoires in COVID-19. Germline-derived CDR1 and CDR2 are PRHDT and FYEKMQ (reference sequence). The V gene lost 3 bases and the J gene lost 3 bases, with 9 bases spanning the gap. This CDR3 has 14 residues. This sequence joins TRBV13 and TRBJ2-4; perhaps TRBD2 as D (6 bases). This sequence was found in a man between 60 and 75 years old who had recovered from COVID-19. Material: PBMCs or T cells enriched from blood (not recorded which). CDR3 amino acids: CASSFLAYKNIQYF. The CDR3 DNA follows: TGTGCCAGCAGCTTTCTAGCGTACAAAAACATTCAGTACTTC.